This T cell receptor (beta chain) was identified during a study of cytomegalovirus exposure and HLA in healthy donors. This CDR3 comprises 12 residues. Germline V lookup: CDR1 SEHNR, CDR2 FQNEAQ (reference sequence). The ends were cut back, 8 bases at V and 4 bases at J, with 11 bases in the middle. As for this clone: Its antigen is unidentified.

In the PCR, 60 Vbeta and 13 Jbeta primers were used. Sequenced by immunoSEQ multiplex PCR; TCRdb stores in-frame clones only, minus some. The sample lists some 140,000 clones; 70% to 80% were seen once. Whole-study results and caveats: Common viral pathogens seemed, in a later analysis, to connect with several of the most significant clusters. A list of 164 TCR beta chains associated with cytomegalovirus was given. Earlier analysis looked at TCR beta V segments, and most were productive about 90% or about 30% of the time.

This TCR came from a woman aged 55-69 years in good health and CMV-seronegative. Sequencing was carried out using PBMCs. The chain uses TRBV7-9 and TRBJ2-5, with a possible D match to TRBD1 (5 bases). CDR3 amino acids: CASLERGETQYF. The CDR3 region has the DNA TGTGCCAGCCTTGAAAGGGGAGAGACCCAGTACTTC.